The 26 T cell receptor beta chains presented below share a single source sample, sequenced in a study of T cell changes during pregnancy in multiple sclerosis. Measured with immunoSEQ multiplex PCR; TCRdb has only the in-frame clones, and not every one. The sample has more than 65,000 clones; 80% to 95% are singletons. The sequenced sample was peripheral blood, obtained in the first trimester of pregnancy. The source is a female donor with multiple sclerosis, enrolled in a pregnancy study.

The rearrangement links TRBV9 to TRBJ1-4; TRBD1 agrees at 8 bases. The CDR3 totals 13 residues. With V trimmed by 0 bases and J by 10 bases, 2 bases remained unmatched. Germline V lookup: CDR1 SGDLS, CDR2 YYNGEE. The CDR3 sequence: CASSVEGTGKLFF. The CDR3 nucleotides are TGTGCCAGCAGCGTAGAGGGGACAGGAAAACTGTTTTTT.

The CDR3 region has the DNA TGCGCCAGCAGCCAACAGGGTTATGGCTACACCTTC. Its translation is CASSQQGYGYTF. The V gene is TRBV5-1, the J gene TRBJ1-2; TRBD1 is a possible D gene (6 bases). Germline V gene data show CDR1 as SGHRS and CDR2 as YFSETQ. The CDR3 totals 12 residues. The V end was cut by 4 bases, the J end by 5 bases, with 9 bases between.

This clone was seen repeatedly, ten times or more. The J gene is TRBJ2-5, the V gene TRBV7-3; D is perhaps TRBD1 (6 bases). CDR3 length: 15 amino acids. The V gene's germline CDR1 is SGHTA and CDR2 FQGTGA. The V end lost 2 bases, the J end lost 5 bases, and 15 bases lay between the germline ends. CDR3 region: CASSLQGQEYETQYF. The CDR3 DNA is TGTGCCAGCAGCTTACAGGGACAAGAATACGAGACCCAGTACTTC.

This chain joins TRBV28 and TRBJ2-1; 8 positions match TRBD2. The CDR3 spans 15 residues. V shed 6 bases and J 0 bases; nucleotides not matched to a gene: 4. Germline CDR1 and CDR2: MDHEN and SYDVKM. CDR3 loop: CASSLAGSSYNEQFF. Written as DNA, the CDR3 is TGTGCCAGCAGCTTAGCGGGGAGCTCCTACAATGAGCAGTTCTTC.

The V call is TRBV5-1, the J call TRBJ2-3; D is possibly TRBD1 (5 bases). Trimming shortened V by 4 bases and J by 2 bases, and 20 bases separated the two germline ends. This CDR3 has 17 residues. CDR1 is SGHRS and CDR2 is YFSETQ in the germline V gene. Written as DNA, the CDR3 is TGCGCCAGCAGCCTCCAAATCGATGGGGCCTTCACAGATACGCAGTATTTT. Amino acid sequence: CASSLQIDGAFTDTQYF.

CDR3 loop: CASSPHYRDRDYGGHEQYF. The DNA of the CDR3 is TGTGCCAGCAGCCCTCACTACCGGGACAGGGATTACGGCGGGCACGAGCAGTACTTC. The chain couples TRBV9 to TRBJ2-7; 9 bases line up with TRBD1. V lost 4 bases, J lost 5 bases, and 22 bases stayed unmatched. This CDR3 has 19 amino acids. Germline V CDR1 and CDR2: SGDLS, YYNGEE.

The chain combines TRBV19 with TRBJ2-2; 7 nucleotides align to TRBD2. With V trimmed by 6 bases and J by 3 bases, 4 bases remained unmatched. CDR3 length equals 14 residues. Germline V gene data show CDR1 as LNHDA and CDR2 as SQIVND (reference sequence). Here the CDR3 reads CASSPAGDTGELFF. The CDR3 region has the DNA TGTGCCAGTAGCCCGGCGGGAGACACCGGGGAGCTGTTTTTT.

This chain joins TRBV28 and TRBJ1-2; no firm D call. The CDR3 has 15 amino acids. V was trimmed by 8 bases and J by 8 bases, leaving 24 bases between them. Germline-derived CDR1 and CDR2 are MDHEN and SYDVKM. In DNA, the CDR3 is TGTGCCAGCGGAACTATGGAGGGTCTCATCTGGGGCTACACCTTC. It encodes CASGTMEGLIWGYTF.

The rearrangement links TRBV5-1 to TRBJ2-7; D is undetermined. Germline V lookup: CDR1 SGHRS, CDR2 YFSETQ. The V end was cut by 1 base, the J end by 0 bases, with 14 bases between. The CDR3 consists of 16 residues. CDR3 DNA sequence: TGCGCCAGCAGCTTGTTTTCCAGGCTGAGCTCCTACGAGCAGTACTTC. It translates to CASSLFSRLSSYEQYF.

This chain joins TRBV30 and TRBJ1-1, with a weak D call TRBD1 (5 bases). The V and J ends lost 4 bases and 4 bases respectively, with 10 bases between them. The CDR3 runs to 12 residues. Germline lookup yields CDR1 GTSNPN and CDR2 SVGIG (reference sequence). This chain's CDR3 is CAWNGAPTEAFF. CDR3 in DNA: TGTGCCTGGAATGGGGCCCCCACTGAAGCTTTCTTT.

The chain combines TRBV21-1 with TRBJ2-3; no DNA check was done on the table's D call, TRBD2. TRBV21-1 is shown as a pseudogene. CDR3 length: 16 residues. The CDR3 sequence: CASSKRGLAEAGTQYF. DNA for the CDR3: TGTGCCAGCAGCAAAAGAGGACTAGCGGAGGCGGGTACGCAGTATTTT.

The CDR3 is CASSHRQGNEKLFF. CDR3 in DNA: TGTGCCAGCAGCCACCGACAGGGGAACGAAAAACTGTTTTTT. The rearrangement uses TRBV5-4 and TRBJ1-4; 8 bases fit TRBD1. The CDR3 consists of 14 residues. Trimming removed 4 bases from V and 8 bases from J; junction bases left unmatched: 7. CDR1 and CDR2 from the germline V gene are SGHNT and YYREEE (reference sequence).

The chain employs TRBV2 and TRBJ2-1, with D uncertain. V was trimmed by 6 bases and J by 6 bases, leaving 18 bases between them. From germline, CDR1 is SNHLY and CDR2 FYNNEI. CDR3 length: 15 residues. The DNA for the CDR3 is TGTGCCAGCAGCCGAGGTAGGAGAGACGCCAATGAGCAGTTCTTC. Translating gives CASSRGRRDANEQFF. Full variable domain (remainder filled in from reference TRBV2 and TRBJ2-1): EPEVTQTPSHQVTQMGQEVILRCVPISNHLYFYWYRQILGQKVEFLVSFYNNEISEKSEIFDDQFSVERPDGSNFTLKIRSTKLEDSAMYFCASSRGRRDANEQFFGPGTRLTVL.

The CDR3 here is CASKPLGQGQYYEQYF. The CDR3 DNA reads TGTGCCAGCAAACCTCTCGGACAGGGCCAGTACTACGAGCAGTACTTC. J is TRBJ2-7 and V is TRBV27; 8 bases map to TRBD1. CDR1 and CDR2 (germline): MNHEY, SMNVEV (reference sequence). Trimming cost V 7 bases and J 3 bases; bases outside gene matches: 14. The CDR3 totals 16 residues.

The chain has TRBV7-2 and TRBJ2-2, with 9 bases fitting TRBD2. The V gene's germline CDR1 is SGHTA and CDR2 FQGNSA. CDR3 length: 13 residues. Unmatched junction bases numbered 7, after V lost 8 bases and J lost 9 bases. In nucleotides, the CDR3 is TGTGCCAGCCGTGTAGCGGGGGAACGGGAGCTGTTTTTT. Its protein is CASRVAGERELFF.

V gene TRBV19 combines with J gene TRBJ2-4, with 7 bases matching TRBD1. Per germline, CDR1 LNHDA and CDR2 SQIVND (reference sequence). With 1 base clipped from V and 2 bases from J, the junction kept 14 bases outside the gene matches. This CDR3 spans 19 amino acids. The CDR3 coding sequence is TGTGCCAGTAGTATAGCTCCTTCCCGACAGGGATGGACCAAAAACATTCAGTACTTC. Protein: CASSIAPSRQGWTKNIQYF.

The J gene is TRBJ2-5, the V gene TRBV28, with a weak D call TRBD1 (6 bases). Germline assignment: CDR1 MDHEN and CDR2 SYDVKM. The V and J ends lost 3 bases and 2 bases respectively, with 16 bases between them. The CDR3 spans 16 residues. The DNA for the CDR3 is TGTGCCAGCAGTTTCTTTCTCCAGGGGCAACAAGAGACCCAGTACTTC. Protein: CASSFFLQGQQETQYF. The entire variable domain, with the rest obtained from reference TRBV28 and TRBJ2-5, is as follows: DVKVTQSSRYLVKRTGEKVFLECVQDMDHENMFWYRQDPGLGLRLIYFSYDVKMKEKGDIPEGYSVSREKKERFSLILESASTNQTSMYLCASSFFLQGQQETQYFGPGTRLLVL.

This clone occurred a few times. J is TRBJ1-2 and V is TRBV2, with 7 positions matching TRBD1. With V trimmed by 7 bases and J by 4 bases, 6 bases remained unmatched. Germline V gene sequence: CDR1 SNHLY, CDR2 FYNNEI. This CDR3 comprises 13 residues. The chain's CDR3 is CASKGARSYGYTF. The CDR3 DNA is TGTGCCAGCAAGGGGGCGCGCTCCTATGGCTACACCTTC.

This chain connects TRBV19 to TRBJ2-3; maybe TRBD2 (6 bases). The CDR3 runs 14 residues. V lost 5 bases to trimming and J lost 2 bases, with 11 bases between them. The germline CDR1 and CDR2 sequences are LNHDA and SQIVND (reference sequence). The CDR3 protein is CASSLGLHTDTQYF. The CDR3, as DNA: TGTGCCAGTAGTTTGGGACTCCACACAGATACGCAGTATTTT.

As DNA, the CDR3 is TGCAGCGTTGAAAGGGGTCCGGAGACCCAGTACTTC. It is translated as CSVERGPETQYF. This chain links TRBV29-1 with TRBJ2-5; maybe TRBD1 (5 bases). Germline CDR1 is SQVTM and CDR2 is ANQGSEA. V was trimmed by 2 bases and J by 5 bases, leaving 9 bases between them. The CDR3 runs to 12 residues.

The chain joins TRBV18 to TRBJ1-1, with D perhaps matching TRBD1 (5 bases). The CDR3 runs 14 residues. V shed 8 bases and J shed 0 bases, with 13 bases lying between them. Looked up from germline, CDR1 is KGHSH and CDR2 is LQKENI. CDR3 protein: CASRGATLNTEAFF. For the CDR3, the DNA is TGTGCCAGCCGCGGGGCGACCCTGAACACTGAAGCTTTCTTT. Variable domain in full (rest from reference TRBV18 and TRBJ1-1): NAGVMQNPRHLVRRRGQEARLRCSPMKGHSHVYWYRQLPEEGLKFMVYLQKENIIDESGMPKERFSAEFPKEGPSILRIQQVVRGDSAAYFCASRGATLNTEAFFGQGTRLTVV.

The gene calls are TRBV5-1 and TRBJ2-7; 7 positions match TRBD1. The CDR3 spans 12 residues. Germline CDR1 reads SGHRS; CDR2 reads YFSETQ. J lost 4 bases, V lost 2 bases, and 0 bases had no gene match. CDR3 bases: TGCGCCAGCAGCTTACAGGGGTACGAGCAGTACTTC. This translates into CASSLQGYEQYF.

V and J are TRBV6-4 and TRBJ1-5; TRBD1 aligns across 7 bases. CDR1 and CDR2 from the germline V gene are MRHNA and SNTAGT. Trimming removed 3 bases from V and 7 bases from J; junction bases left unmatched: 15. CDR3 size: 17 residues. The CDR3 protein is CASSERQGYLYYQPQHF. In nucleotides, the CDR3 is TGTGCCAGCAGTGAACGACAGGGCTATCTCTATTACCAGCCCCAGCATTTT.

The chain joins TRBV2 to TRBJ2-6; D uncertain. The V end lost 6 bases, the J end lost 0 bases, and 12 bases lay between the germline ends. The V gene's germline CDR1 is SNHLY and CDR2 FYNNEI. CDR3 size: 16 residues. This CDR3 is CASSVSRSSGANVLTF. CDR3 sequence (DNA): TGTGCCAGCAGCGTTTCTCGGTCCTCTGGGGCCAACGTCCTGACTTTC.

CDR3 bases: TGTGCCAGCAGCGCAGGGGGCCCCACTGAAGCTTTCTTT. This codes for CASSAGGPTEAFF. This sequence joins TRBV9 and TRBJ1-1; TRBD1 matches 8 bases. J was trimmed by 4 bases and V by 3 bases; bases with no gene match: 2. The V gene's germline CDR1 is SGDLS and CDR2 YYNGEE. The CDR3 covers 13 residues.

The chain employs TRBV5-4 and TRBJ2-7, with 14 bases identical to TRBD2. This CDR3 comprises 16 residues. After removal of 4 bases from V and 4 bases from J, the junction contained 7 bases not matched to a gene. The germline CDR1 and CDR2 sequences are SGHNT and YYREEE (reference sequence). The DNA of the CDR3 is TGTGCCAGCAGCCTCCGGGGACTAGCGGGAGAATACGAGCAGTACTTC. It specifies CASSLRGLAGEYEQYF.